The 24 T cell receptor beta chains listed next were all sequenced from one sample in a study of tumor-infiltrating lymphocytes in primary liver carcinoma. TCR beta cDNA was prepared out of 450 to 500 ng total RNA by means of a constant-region primer. Libraries of TCR beta came from three nested multiplex PCR rounds with slightly modified ARM-PCR. Investigators reported that the first two PCR rounds, at approximately 11 cycles each, used TRBV1-TRBV30 forward primers with a C-beta reverse primer. TCRdb re-derived calls from the multiplex PCR reads in MiXCR, one entry per CDR3 protein. The table records 100,000 or so distinct CDR3 sequences, around two thirds of them present only once. Between roughly 17 and 33 mg of unsorted bulk tissue served as the source from which RNA and DNA were co-extracted. The material sequenced was liver tumor tissue from sampling region 5. Documented subset: tumor region T5, tumor centre. Source of these receptors: a woman in her fifties or sixties with primary liver carcinoma and hepatitis B virus infection.

On this clonotype: Since no conserved phenylalanine or tryptophan closes the CDR3, a read error is the likely cause. It is unclear where the CDR3 begins or ends on the DNA, so no DNA is shown, and the CDR3 is as TCRdb lists it. The rearrangement links TRBV4-2 to TRBJ1-2; the table calls TRBD1, which could not be checked here. Looked up from germline, CDR1 is LGHNA and CDR2 is YNFKEQ. Termini included, the CDR3 measures 15 amino acids. This CDR3 is CASSQPGTGNYGYTL.

Turning to this clonotype: The junction departs from the called germline gene at one end, perhaps through a read error. The chain is built from TRBV11-1 and TRBJ2-1, with TRBD2 matching over 9 bases. The CDR3 totals 16 residues. Per the germline V gene, CDR1 is SGHAT and CDR2 is FQDESV (reference sequence). CDR3 sequence (DNA): TGTGCCAGCAGCCCCATAGCGGGAGCGTATTACAATGGGCAGTTCTTC. Amino acid sequence: CASSPIAGAYYNGQFF.

Worth noting for this clonotype: An end of the junction differs from the germline gene, which may be a read error. J is TRBJ2-2 and V is TRBV11-2; 11 positions agree with TRBD2. CDR3 size: 18 residues. Germline-derived CDR1 and CDR2 are SGHAT and FQNNGV. The CDR3 loop reads CAGSLWAGTSGGPGELFF. For the CDR3, the DNA is TGTGCCGGCAGCTTATGGGCGGGGACTAGCGGAGGCCCCGGGGAGCTGTTTTTT.

Turning to this clonotype: One end of the junction is discordant with germline, which a read error may explain. The rearrangement uses TRBV6-1 and TRBJ2-6; TRBD1 might be the D (6 bases). This CDR3 has 13 amino acids. The V gene's germline CDR1 is MNHNS and CDR2 SASEGT. The CDR3 nucleotides are TGTGCCAGCAGTCCCTCTGGGGACAACGTCCTGACTTTT. Amino acids: CASSPSGDNVLTF.

By share of the sample, this clonotype is medium-sized. This chain's CDR3 is CASSLGSQETQYF. For the CDR3, the DNA is TGTGCCAGCAGCTTGGGTTCACAAGAGACCCAGTACTTC. This chain links TRBV11-2 with TRBJ2-5; D remains ambiguous. Trimming removed 3 bases at V and 2 bases at J, with 7 bases between. The germline V gene encodes CDR1 SGHAT and CDR2 FQNNGV. The CDR3 contains 13 residues. Variable domain in full (rest from reference TRBV11-2 and TRBJ2-5): EAGVAQSPRYKIIEKRQSVAFWCNPISGHATLYWYQQILGQGPKLLIQFQNNGVVDDSQLPKDRFSAERLKGVDSTLKIQPAKLEDSAVYLCASSLGSQETQYFGPGTRLLVL.

About this clonotype itself: Its ends do not fully match the called genes, so a read error is possible. This chain joins TRBV11-2 and TRBJ2-1; D not resolved. CDR1 is SGHAT, CDR2 FQNNGV, per germline. The CDR3 runs 14 residues. CDR3 loop: CARSFALNYNEQFF. The CDR3 nucleotides read TGTGCCCGCAGCTTTGCCCTTAACTACAATGAGCAGTTCTTC. Full variable domain (missing parts from reference TRBV11-2 and TRBJ2-1): EAGVAQSPRYKIIEKRQSVAFWCNPISGHATLYWYQQILGQGPKLLIQFQNNGVVDDSQLPKDRFSAERLKGVDSTLKIQPAKLEDSAVYLCARSFALNYNEQFFGPGTRLTVL.

The chain couples TRBV11-1 to TRBJ2-1; 10 bases align to TRBD1. Unmatched junction bases numbered 9, after V lost 6 bases and J lost 10 bases. There are 14 residues in the CDR3. CDR1 and CDR2 from the germline V gene are SGHAT and FQDESV (reference sequence). The chain's CDR3 is CASREIRTGGEQFF. The CDR3 DNA reads TGTGCCAGCAGGGAGATCAGGACAGGGGGGGAGCAGTTCTTC.

This clonotype was recorded a few times. A single base separates this from a much larger clone, so it may be a read error. As DNA, the CDR3 is TGTACCAGCACCAGAAACTATGGCTACACCTTC. It specifies CTSTRNYGYTF. The chain links TRBV6-6 to TRBJ1-2; D unclear. CDR3 length: 11 residues. From germline, CDR1 is MNHNY and CDR2 SVGAGI (reference sequence).

The table lists this clonotype with a few counts. Possible read error: a much larger clone is one base away. This chain joins TRBV14 and TRBJ1-1; D is undetermined. There are 13 residues in the CDR3. V lost 3 bases to trimming and J lost 5 bases, with 10 bases between them. In germline, CDR1 is SGHDN, CDR2 FVKESK. The CDR3 coding sequence is TGTGCCAGCAGCCAGAACACGGGGACTGAAGCTTTCTTT. Protein: CASSQNTGTEAFF.

This clonotype was seen a handful of times. This rearrangement joins TRBV25-1 to TRBJ1-5; D perhaps matches TRBD1 (5 bases). The V gene's germline CDR1 is MGHDK and CDR2 SYGVNS. The CDR3 has 15 amino acids. V shed 6 bases and J shed 2 bases, with 14 bases lying between them. The CDR3 loop is CASSSTGDRNQPQHF. The CDR3 DNA reads as TGTGCCAGCAGCTCAACGGGGGATCGCAATCAGCCCCAGCATTTT.

Details on this clonotype: This clone may be a read error of a much larger clone one base away. The chain links TRBV7-9 to TRBJ2-7; 7 bases map to TRBD1. This CDR3 is built from 13 residues. Unmatched junction bases numbered 7, after V lost 8 bases and J lost 3 bases. Germline V gives CDR1 SEHNR, CDR2 FQNEAQ (reference sequence). The CDR3 sequence is CASGDRDSYEQYF. The CDR3 nucleotides are TGTGCCAGCGGCGACCGGGACAGCTACGAGCAGTACTTC.

A word on this clonotype: It may be a read error: a sequence one base away is much more abundant. V usage is TRBV11-2 and J usage is TRBJ1-2; D ambiguous. V lost 7 bases and J lost 2, with 11 bases in between. The germline CDR1 and CDR2 sequences are SGHAT and FQNNGV. This CDR3 is 13 amino acids long. DNA of the CDR3: TGTGCCAGCACTACGGGAGAAAACTATGGCTACACCTTC. This sequence encodes CASTTGENYGYTF. The entire variable domain, with the rest obtained from reference TRBV11-2 and TRBJ1-2, is as follows: EAGVAQSPRYKIIEKRQSVAFWCNPISGHATLYWYQQILGQGPKLLIQFQNNGVVDDSQLPKDRFSAERLKGVDSTLKIQPAKLEDSAVYLCASTTGENYGYTFGSGTRLTVV.

This clonotype was recorded once. At one of its ends the junction is not consistent with the germline gene, which may arise from a read error. The gene calls are TRBV29-1 and TRBJ2-3, with D possibly matching TRBD2 (6 bases). Germline V CDR1 and CDR2: SQVTM, ANQGSEA. The CDR3 totals 15 residues. The CDR3 bases are TGCAACGTTGCTACTAACGGGAGTACTGCAGATACGCAGTATTTT. Amino acid sequence: CNVATNGSTADTQYF.

The rearrangement joins TRBV7-9 to TRBJ2-1; TRBD2 matches at 9 bases. CDR1 SEHNR and CDR2 FQNEAQ come from the germline V gene (reference sequence). The CDR3 is 16 amino acids. The trim removed 4 bases at V and 9 bases at J, leaving 13 bases unmatched. CDR3 DNA sequence: TGTGCCAGCAGCTCATGGGGAGCGGGAGGACCTGGTGAGCAGTTCTTC. Its protein product is CASSSWGAGGPGEQFF.

About this clonotype: Just one base apart from a much larger clone, this may be a read error. The gene calls are TRBV7-9 and TRBJ2-2; D gene uncertain. CDR1 and CDR2 from the germline V gene are SEHNR and FQNEAQ (reference sequence). The CDR3 has 14 residues. CDR3 sequence: CASSPRSNTRELFF. The CDR3 coding sequence is TGTGCCAGCAGCCCACGCTCCAACACCAGGGAGCTGTTTTTT. Full variable domain (remainder filled in from reference TRBV7-9 and TRBJ2-2): DTGVSQNPRHKITKRGQNVTFRCDPISEHNRLYWYRQTLGQGPEFLTYFQNEAQLEKSRLLSDRFSAERPKGSFSTLEIQRTEQGDSAMYLCASSPRSNTRELFFGEGSRLTVL.

This clonotype was observed at least ten times. This rearrangement joins TRBV29-1 to TRBJ2-7, with no clear D. Germline V gene data show CDR1 as SQVTM and CDR2 as ANQGSEA. This CDR3 is built from 14 residues. The ends were cut back, 8 bases at V and 5 bases at J, with 22 bases in the middle. The CDR3 protein is CSSSRPTPLHEQYF. The CDR3, as DNA: TGCAGCAGCTCTCGCCCGACTCCACTCCACGAGCAGTACTTC.

This clonotype showed up many times. The chain links TRBV5-1 to TRBJ2-5; perhaps TRBD1 as D (5 bases). Germline loops: CDR1 SGHRS, CDR2 YFSETQ. Trimming pared 1 base from V and 2 bases from J, leaving 6 bases between. This CDR3 spans 13 amino acids. In DNA form, the CDR3 reads TGCGCCAGCAGCTTGAGACAGCAAGAGACCCAGTACTTC. Its protein product is CASSLRQQETQYF.

Points on this clonotype: Germline is not matched at one junction end, which may reflect a read error. V is TRBV12-3 or TRBV12-4 and J is TRBJ1-1; 8 bases agree with TRBD1. The CDR3 contains 13 residues. The chain's CDR3 is CDSRRGTGHEASF. The CDR3 DNA is TGTGACAGCAGACGAGGGACAGGTCATGAAGCTTCCTTT.

The J gene is TRBJ2-2, the V gene TRBV7-9; 9 bases line up with TRBD2. Germline V gene sequence: CDR1 SEHNR, CDR2 FQNEAQ (reference sequence). After removal of 7 bases from V and 3 bases from J, the junction contained 18 bases not matched to a gene. The CDR3 length is 19 residues. In DNA, the CDR3 is TGTGCCAGCACCCTCCCGGGCGGGGGGGTATGGGGATACACCGGGGAGCTGTTTTTT. It translates to CASTLPGGGVWGYTGELFF.

This clonotype occurred many times. V usage is TRBV30 and J usage is TRBJ1-1, with 7 bases aligning to TRBD1. Germline trimming cut 5 bases from V and 1 base from J; bases unmatched to any gene: 7. CDR3 length: 14 amino acids. Germline V CDR1 and CDR2: GTSNPN, SVGIG (reference sequence). The CDR3 DNA follows: TGTGCCTGGGATATCCGGGACAGGAACACTGAAGCTTTCTTT. This gives the protein CAWDIRDRNTEAFF.

In the case of this clonotype: One base away lies a much larger clone, so this may be a sequencing read error. V and J are TRBV5-3 and TRBJ2-2; D is unresolved. TRBV5-3 is marked as an open reading frame, function uncertain. The ends were cut back, 2 bases at V and 3 bases at J, with 11 bases in the middle. The CDR3 length is 15 residues. The CDR3 region is CARSFLREDTGELFF. The CDR3 DNA sequence: TGTGCCAGAAGCTTTCTACGAGAAGACACCGGGGAGCTGTTTTTT.

This rearrangement joins TRBV18 to TRBJ1-2; no reliable D call. Deletions cut 2 bases from V and 1 base from J, with 14 bases between. The CDR3 extends over 16 amino acids. Germline V lookup: CDR1 KGHSH, CDR2 LQKENI. The CDR3 DNA sequence: TGTGCCAGCTCACCAAGGACCGGTAACATTAACTATGGCTACACCTTC. Translating it yields CASSPRTGNINYGYTF.

On this clonotype itself: A read error may explain this, as a much larger clone is one base away. This chain links TRBV5-4 with TRBJ2-4, with D perhaps matching TRBD2 (5 bases). V was trimmed by 4 bases and J by 0 bases, leaving 14 bases between them. This CDR3 is built from 16 residues. Germline loops: CDR1 SGHNT, CDR2 YYREEE (reference sequence). For the CDR3, the DNA is TGTGCCAGCAGCATTGCCGGGAACCTAGCCAAAAACATTCAGTACTTC. This codes for CASSIAGNLAKNIQYF. Variable domain in full (rest from reference TRBV5-4 and TRBJ2-4): ETGVTQSPTHLIKTRGQQVTLRCSSQSGHNTVSWYQQALGQGPQFIFQYYREEENGRGNFPPRFSGLQFPNYSSELNVNALELDDSALYLCASSIAGNLAKNIQYFGAGTRLSVL.

Written as DNA, the CDR3 is TGTGCCAGCAGCCATCCTGGACTAGCGGGAGGTGGTGAGCAGTTCTTC. Encoded protein: CASSHPGLAGGGEQFF. The chain uses TRBV4-2 and TRBJ2-1; 14 bases agree with TRBD2. V shed 3 bases and J 9 bases; nucleotides not matched to a gene: 7. CDR1 is LGHNA and CDR2 is YNFKEQ in the germline V gene. CDR3 length: 16 residues.